This T cell receptor (beta chain) was sequenced in a study of T cell responses to AZD1222 COVID-19 vaccine. This clone was found once. Antigen specificity is unknown. This CDR3 contains 12 residues. Study-wide findings and caveats: Once two AZD1222 doses were given, Spike-specific TCR breadth and depth went up.

Sequencing was performed with immunoSEQ multiplex PCR; in TCRdb, only in-frame clones are kept and a portion is missing. The profile shows around 99,000 clones, approximately 86% of them singletons. The rearrangement links TRBV21-1 to TRBJ1-2. TRBV21-1 is noted as a pseudogene. This receptor was obtained from an adult in good health. Source: peripheral blood, taken on day 0 of MenACWY control vaccination. In DNA, the CDR3 is TGTGCCAGCAGCAAAGTTCTCGGTGGCTACACCTTC. Its translation: CASSKVLGGYTF.